One and the same sample provided the 18 T cell receptor beta chains below, sequenced in a study of HIV-infected children after antiretroviral therapy interruption. Treatment defined: PENTA 11 planned treatment interruption arm or continuous ART arm. RNA-based 3' RACE libraries used unique molecular identifiers. TCRdb re-analysed the 3' RACE reads in MiXCR, keeping a single row per CDR3 protein. Of about 89,000 distinct CDR3 sequences in the sample, around 6.9% are singletons; the top ten hold about 1.1%. The sample in question was CD45RA+ CD4+ T cells from PBMCs, pooled from several time points, obtained from a donor given antiretroviral therapy, either interrupted or continuous. Subset defined: naive CD4+ CD45RA+ CD45RO- T cells. These receptors all stem from a pool of human donors with HIV.

There are a few counts of this clonotype. J is TRBJ2-2 and V is TRBV5-1; the D gene is possibly TRBD1 (5 bases). The CDR3 is 14 amino acids. The V end lost 5 bases, the J end lost 4 bases, and 12 bases lay between the germline ends. The germline V gene has CDR1 SGHRS and CDR2 YFSETQ. CDR3 protein: CASRWGATTGELFF. CDR3 in DNA: TGCGCCAGCAGGTGGGGCGCGACCACCGGGGAGCTGTTTTTT.

This clonotype was seen at least ten times. V is TRBV28 and J is TRBJ1-1; D gene unclear. Germline CDR1 is MDHEN and CDR2 is SYDVKM. Trimming took off 6 bases at V and 2 bases at J, with 4 bases between the two ends. The CDR3 contains 11 residues. The CDR3 reads CASRTNTEAFF. The CDR3 nucleotides read TGTGCCAGCAGGACTAACACTGAAGCTTTCTTT.

This clonotype was found many times. The V and J genes are TRBV11-2 and TRBJ1-1, with a possible D match to TRBD1 (5 bases). Deletions cut 3 bases from V and 2 bases from J, with 10 bases between. CDR3 length: 14 amino acids. Germline lookup yields CDR1 SGHAT and CDR2 FQNNGV. The CDR3 coding sequence is TGTGCCAGCAGCTTGACAGACACAAACACTGAAGCTTTCTTT. It is translated as CASSLTDTNTEAFF.

In its sample, this clonotype was seen many times. A junction end diverges from the germline sequence, so it may reflect a read error. This sequence joins TRBV4-1 and TRBJ1-5, with D uncertain. Germline V gene lookup returns CDR1 MGHRA and CDR2 YSYEKL. This CDR3 has 14 amino acids. CDR3 sequence (DNA): TGTGCCAGCAGCCCCCGACATAACAACCAGGCTCCGCTTTTT. Protein sequence: CASSPRHNNQAPLF.

This clonotype was seen ten or more times. The chain combines TRBV12-3 or TRBV12-4 with TRBJ1-2; no definite D call. The CDR3 is 12 residues long. Trimming took 2 bases from V and 8 from J, leaving 9 bases between them. The CDR3 DNA reads TGTGCCAGCAGTTTATACGGGAGCGGCTACACCTTC. It is translated as CASSLYGSGYTF.

This clonotype has a count of ten or more. The chain joins TRBV12-3 or TRBV12-4 to TRBJ1-5; 7 bases agree with TRBD1. The V segment lost 0 bases and the J segment 3 bases; nucleotides outside the gene matches: 5. The CDR3 consists of 16 residues. CDR3 residues: CASSLARTGNNQPQHF. The CDR3 nucleotides are TGTGCCAGCAGTTTAGCAAGGACAGGCAACAATCAGCCCCAGCATTTT.

This clonotype showed up many times. The chain joins TRBV7-2 to TRBJ2-3, with 7 bases that match TRBD1. The CDR3 has 14 residues. Per the germline V gene, CDR1 is SGHTA and CDR2 is FQGNSA. Trimming cost V 2 bases and J 3 bases; bases outside gene matches: 2. In nucleotides, the CDR3 is TGTGCCAGCAGCTTACGACAGGGTACAGATACGCAGTATTTT. It translates to CASSLRQGTDTQYF.

The V and J genes are TRBV10-3 and TRBJ1-2; D is ambiguous. The CDR3 runs 14 residues. Germline V gene sequence: CDR1 ENHRY, CDR2 SYGVKD. Trimming removed 2 bases at V and 8 bases at J, with 15 bases between. In nucleotides, the CDR3 is TGTGCCATCAGTGAGGGAACAGCAAGGGTAGGCTACACCTTC. Its protein is CAISEGTARVGYTF.

This clonotype was observed many times. This rearrangement joins TRBV12-3 or TRBV12-4 to TRBJ2-7, with D unresolved. Between the trimmed V and J ends, which lost 5 bases and 6 bases, there was a span of 11 bases. The CDR3 consists of 12 residues. The CDR3: CASSLPDAEQYF. DNA of the CDR3: TGTGCCAGCAGTCTCCCAGACGCCGAGCAGTACTTC.

This clonotype was observed at least ten times. V and J are TRBV7-2 and TRBJ2-7; possibly TRBD1 for D (5 bases). Trimming left V 6 bases short and J 3 bases short, with 9 bases between. The CDR3 has 12 residues. Germline-derived CDR1 and CDR2 are SGHTA and FQGNSA. The CDR3 sequence is CASRQDSYEQYF. Here the CDR3 DNA reads TGTGCCAGCAGGCAAGACAGCTACGAGCAGTACTTC.

This clonotype was counted a few times. This chain links TRBV7-8 with TRBJ2-3; 9 bases line up with TRBD2. Germline CDR1 SGHVS, CDR2 FQNEAQ. The CDR3 loop spans 14 amino acids. The V gene end was trimmed by 3 bases and the J gene end by 4 bases; junction bases not matched to a gene: 2. CDR3 sequence reads: CASSLLAGPDTQYF. The CDR3 region has the DNA TGTGCCAGCAGCTTGCTAGCGGGGCCAGATACGCAGTATTTT.

This clonotype was counted many times. The chain joins TRBV12-3 or TRBV12-4 to TRBJ1-5, with TRBD1 as a possible D gene (6 bases). The CDR3 sequence is 13 residues long. V lost 5 bases and J lost 6, with 11 bases in between. CDR3 DNA: TGTGCCAGCAGTGTACAGGGAGCTCAGCCCCAGCATTTT. It translates to CASSVQGAQPQHF.

CDR3: CASSQGNTIYF. Written as DNA, the CDR3 is TGTGCCAGCAGCCAGGGAAACACCATATATTTT. The chain joins TRBV7-2 to TRBJ1-3, with D unclear. In germline, CDR1 is SGHTA, CDR2 FQGNSA. The CDR3 is 11 amino acids. Trimming removed 5 bases from V and 4 bases from J, with 3 bases in between. The complete variable domain, with remaining parts taken from reference TRBV7-2 and TRBJ1-3, reads GAGVSQSPSNKVTEKGKDVELRCDPISGHTALYWYRQSLGQGLEFLIYFQGNSAPDKSGLPSDRFSAERTGGSVSTLTIQRTQQEDSAVYLCASSQGNTIYFGEGSWLTVV.

This clonotype showed up many times. This sequence joins TRBV10-3 and TRBJ2-7, with 9 bases matching TRBD1. This CDR3 contains 14 residues. Germline V gives CDR1 ENHRY, CDR2 SYGVKD. CDR3: CAISDKGQGSVVSV. Here the CDR3 DNA reads TGTGCCATCAGTGATAAGGGACAGGGATCGGTCGTTTCGGTC.

This clonotype appeared many times. The V and J genes are TRBV7-9 and TRBJ2-1; no reliable D call. V lost 1 base, J lost 8 bases, and 9 bases lay in between. CDR3 length equals 13 residues. Germline CDR1 is SEHNR and CDR2 is FQNEAQ (reference sequence). The CDR3 loop is CASSLGIVDEQFF. The CDR3 bases are TGTGCCAGCAGCTTAGGTATAGTCGATGAGCAGTTCTTC.

This clonotype was counted at least ten times. The chain recombines TRBV7-8 with TRBJ2-1, with 7 bases that match TRBD2. CDR1 and CDR2 (germline): SGHVS, FQNEAQ. With 1 base clipped from V and 4 bases from J, the junction kept 4 bases outside the gene matches. The length of the CDR3 is 15 residues. The chain's CDR3 is CASSLGRERYNEQFF. In nucleotides, the CDR3 is TGTGCCAGCAGCTTAGGGCGGGAGCGATACAATGAGCAGTTCTTC.

This clonotype was recorded at least ten times. The genes are TRBV5-1 and TRBJ2-3, with TRBD1 matching 9 bases. Germline assignment: CDR1 SGHRS and CDR2 YFSETQ. J gave up 0 bases and V 0 bases, and 2 bases lay outside the gene matches. The CDR3 loop spans 16 amino acids. CDR3 loop: CASSLGDRGSTDTQYF. CDR3 in DNA: TGCGCCAGCAGCTTGGGAGACAGGGGGAGCACAGATACGCAGTATTTT.

This clonotype appeared many times. The J gene is TRBJ2-5, the V gene TRBV14; the D gene is possibly TRBD1 (6 bases). The V and J ends lost 6 bases and 9 bases respectively, with 23 bases between them. The CDR3 length is 15 residues. Germline V gene data show CDR1 as SGHDN and CDR2 as FVKESK. The DNA for the CDR3 is TGTGCCAGCAGACCAGGGGTTGGGGTTGTCGGGGCCCAGTACTTC. Translated, it gives CASRPGVGVVGAQYF.